This T cell receptor (beta chain) was found in a study of monozygotic twins with inflammatory bowel disease. CDR1 is MNHNS and CDR2 is SASEGT in the germline V gene. The CDR3 length is 15 residues. For each CDR3 protein, TCRdb gives one entry from its re-call of the 5' RACE reads, without DNA. The table for this sample gives around 380,000 distinct CDR3 sequences. The sequencing sample was made of blood. The clonotype comes from a human donor with ulcerative colitis or Crohn's disease, or a healthy co-twin of an affected twin (not recorded which). The chain uses TRBV6-1 and TRBJ2-5; lacking DNA, the TRBD1 call made by TCRdb goes unchecked. The CDR3 loop reads CASSRQGSSGETQYF.